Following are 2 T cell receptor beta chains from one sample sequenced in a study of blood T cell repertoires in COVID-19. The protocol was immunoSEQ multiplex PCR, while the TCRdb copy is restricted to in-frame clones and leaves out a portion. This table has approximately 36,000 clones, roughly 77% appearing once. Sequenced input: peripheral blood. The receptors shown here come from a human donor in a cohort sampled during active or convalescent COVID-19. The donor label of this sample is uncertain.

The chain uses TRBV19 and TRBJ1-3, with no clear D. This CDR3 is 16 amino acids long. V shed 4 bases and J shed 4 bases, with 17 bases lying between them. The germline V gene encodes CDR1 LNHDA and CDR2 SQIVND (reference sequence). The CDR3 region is CASSTSGMLRGNTIYF. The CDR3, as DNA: TGTGCCAGTAGTACTTCGGGGATGTTGCGAGGAAACACCATATATTTT.

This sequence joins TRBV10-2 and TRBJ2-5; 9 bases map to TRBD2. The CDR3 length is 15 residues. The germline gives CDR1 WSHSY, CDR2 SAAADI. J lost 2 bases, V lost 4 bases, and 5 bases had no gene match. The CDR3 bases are TGCGCCAGCAGTGGGGTAGCGGGAGTTCAAGAGACCCAGTACTTC. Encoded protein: CASSGVAGVQETQYF.